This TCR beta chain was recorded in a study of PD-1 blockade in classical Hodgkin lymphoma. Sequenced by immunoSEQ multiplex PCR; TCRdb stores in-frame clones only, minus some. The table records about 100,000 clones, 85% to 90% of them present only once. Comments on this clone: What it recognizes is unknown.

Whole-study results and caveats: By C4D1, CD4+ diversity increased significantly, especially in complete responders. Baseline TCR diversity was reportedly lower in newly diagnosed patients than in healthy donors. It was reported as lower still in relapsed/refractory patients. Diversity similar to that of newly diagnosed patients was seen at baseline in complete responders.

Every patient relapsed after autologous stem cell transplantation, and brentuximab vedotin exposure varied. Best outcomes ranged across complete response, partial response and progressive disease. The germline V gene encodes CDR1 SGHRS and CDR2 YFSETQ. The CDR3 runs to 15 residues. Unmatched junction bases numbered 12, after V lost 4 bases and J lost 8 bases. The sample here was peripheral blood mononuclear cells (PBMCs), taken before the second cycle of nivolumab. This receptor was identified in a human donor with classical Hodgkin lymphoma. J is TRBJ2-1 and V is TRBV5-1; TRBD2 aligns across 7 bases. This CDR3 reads CASSTLAGVFDEQFF. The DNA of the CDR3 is TGCGCCAGCAGCACCTTGGCGGGGGTTTTCGATGAGCAGTTCTTC.